The T cell receptor (beta chain) under discussion was sequenced for a study of blood T cells in healthy people across ages. Comments on this clonotype: Its antigen remains unknown.

Alongside a J-beta primer mix, a sample-barcoded 5' primer served in a second PCR lasting roughly 6 to 12 cycles. TCRdb re-analysed the 5' RACE reads in MiXCR, keeping a single row per CDR3 protein. The sample lists approximately 690,000 distinct CDR3 sequences; approximately 40% were seen once. Overall study findings and caveats: Estimated diversity that came from one million T cells was considered an underestimate. Donor CMV status, an unknown factor, possibly confounded changes in expanded clonotypes.

Sequenced material: blood. The origin of this receptor is an elderly man in good health.

CDR3 protein: CSANSRETQYF. The CDR3 DNA is TGCAGTGCTAACAGCCGCGAGACCCAGTACTTC. The genes are TRBV20-1 and TRBJ2-5; D gene uncertain. The germline gives CDR1 DFQATT, CDR2 SNEGSKA (reference sequence). CDR3 length: 11 residues. V was pared by 4 bases and J by 5 bases, with 8 bases between.